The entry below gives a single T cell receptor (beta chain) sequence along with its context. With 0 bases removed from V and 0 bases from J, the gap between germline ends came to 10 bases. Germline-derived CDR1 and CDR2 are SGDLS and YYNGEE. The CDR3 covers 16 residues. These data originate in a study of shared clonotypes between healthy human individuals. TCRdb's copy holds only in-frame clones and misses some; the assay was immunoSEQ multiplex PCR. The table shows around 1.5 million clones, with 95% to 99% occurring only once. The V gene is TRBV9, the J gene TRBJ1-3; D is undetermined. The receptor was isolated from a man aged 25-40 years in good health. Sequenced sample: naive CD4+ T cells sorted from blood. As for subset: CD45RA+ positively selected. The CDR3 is CASSVDTAHSGNTIYF. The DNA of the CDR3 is TGTGCCAGCAGCGTAGACACCGCGCACTCTGGAAACACCATATATTTT.